This T cell receptor (beta chain) comes out of a study of CD4 T cell repertoires in COVID-19. Broader study findings: Sharing of several most expanded SARS-CoV-2-reactive clonotypes across memory subsets suggested intraclonal diversification.

Sequencing was done directly on freshly isolated, uncultured memory T cells. Assay used: immunoSEQ multiplex PCR; TCRdb lists only in-frame clones, some missing. The table records approximately 22,000 clones, about nine tenths of them present only once. The V gene lost 3 bases and the J gene lost 2 bases, with 17 bases spanning the gap. CDR3 length: 17 amino acids. Germline V gene lookup returns CDR1 SGHRS and CDR2 YFSETQ. This clone came up once. Its matching antigen is unknown. Source: central memory CD4+ T cells from blood, taken before the COVID-19 pandemic. The clonotype was recovered from a human donor who had COVID-19. This rearrangement joins TRBV5-1 to TRBJ2-2; D perhaps matches TRBD2 (5 bases). The DNA for the CDR3 is TGCGCCAGCAGCTCTTCGACTACCGGGATAAACACCGGGGAGCTGTTTTTT. Protein sequence: CASSSSTTGINTGELFF.